This TCR beta chain is from a study of blood T cell repertoires in COVID-19. Study information: There were acute and convalescent COVID-19 samples, and they came from the United States, Italy and Spain. PBMCs, B-cell-depleted T cells, or T cells provided the cDNA or gDNA that made up the material.

Trimming removed 3 bases from V and 7 bases from J; junction bases left unmatched: 18. The CDR3 loop spans 18 amino acids. Per the study methods: Reference gene primer amplification in the assay estimated nucleated cell counts. Only in-frame clones appear in the TCRdb table, and some are missing; sequencing was by immunoSEQ multiplex PCR. V and J calls and clone size are given by that table; D and trimming were obtained from the DNA. Of some 340,000 clones in the sample, about four fifths are singletons; the top ten hold approximately 3%. The chain combines TRBV23-1 with TRBJ1-5, with 7 bases aligning to TRBD1. TRBV23-1 carries the ORF label, with uncertain function. Sequencing was done on a sample of peripheral blood. The clonotype originates from a young man with active or convalescent COVID-19. Here the CDR3 DNA reads TGCGCCAGCAGTCAGTCCCGTTGGTTCGACAGGGCGGGACAGCCCCAGCATTTT. It translates to CASSQSRWFDRAGQPQHF.